The subject of this entry is one TCR beta chain. Its antigen is undetermined. This sample was included in a study of vaccination and CD4 T cells after COVID-19. About the study: Samples taken post-COVID came a median roughly 13 weeks after diagnosis, ranging from 35 to 161.

CDR3 length: 13 residues. V lost 1 base, J lost 6 bases, and 7 bases lay in between. The study, taken as a whole, reports: The median SARS-CoV-2-reactive clonotype number increased from roughly 21 to 40, without statistical significance.

This sample's treatment: approximately nine-day PBMC culture with coronavirus spike peptide pools or control peptides (ViraFEST assay). Cultured CD4+ T cell DNA was sequenced using the Oncomine TCR Beta short-read assay. TCRdb reprocessed the PCR reads via MiXCR and lists one record per CDR3 protein. The repertoire holds more than 15,000 distinct CDR3 sequences, 45% to 65% seen once, with around 16% in the top ten. The sample was CD4+ T cells from blood, cultured in vitro. This sequence joins TRBV12-3 or TRBV12-4 and TRBJ1-5; tentatively, D is TRBD1 (5 bases). This receptor was obtained from a human donor who had recovered from COVID-19. CDR3 residues: CASSLDGTQPQHF. The CDR3 region has the DNA TGTGCCAGCAGTTTAGACGGGACTCAGCCCCAGCATTTT.